The 18 T cell receptor beta chains below were found in one sample sequenced in a study of OX40 agonist ivuxolimab in advanced cancers. Assay: immunoSEQ multiplex PCR; the TCRdb copy retains only in-frame clones and omits some. The sample holds 20,000 or so clones, almost 85% seen once. The sequences come from CD4+ or CD8+ T cells sorted from blood, collected in a trial of the OX40 agonist ivuxolimab. These receptors all stem from an adult with an advanced solid tumor such as melanoma, head and neck, liver or kidney cancer.

V gene TRBV21-1 combines with J gene TRBJ1-2; TRBD1 is taken as the D call from the table, unchecked against the DNA. TRBV21-1 is a pseudogene. This CDR3 is built from 16 residues. DNA of the CDR3: TGTGCCAGCAGCAAAGGTACAACAGGTCTGGACTATGGCTACACCTTC. Its protein is CASSKGTTGLDYGYTF.

This clone is termed medium-sized (0.01 to 0.1%). This chain connects TRBV28 to TRBJ2-3; 10 bases map to TRBD2. V was pared by 2 bases and J by 6 bases, with 5 bases of the junction left unmatched. The CDR3 covers 15 residues. Germline assignment: CDR1 MDHEN and CDR2 SYDVKM. CDR3 sequence: CASSLLAGEGDTQYF. The CDR3 DNA sequence: TGTGCCAGCAGTTTACTAGCGGGGGAGGGTGATACGCAGTATTTT.

The chain combines TRBV30 with TRBJ2-1, with TRBD1 matching 8 bases. Losses at the gene ends were 8 bases for V and 4 bases for J; bases not matched to a gene: 25. Germline loops: CDR1 GTSNPN, CDR2 SVGIG (reference sequence). The CDR3 runs 19 residues. The CDR3 bases are TGTGCCAGCAGCCTCCGGGACAGGCTCTCTTCTCTTCTGTACAATGAGCAGTTCTTC. Translated: CASSLRDRLSSLLYNEQFF.

The rearrangement joins TRBV18 to TRBJ2-7; 7 positions match TRBD2. Germline values: CDR1 KGHSH, CDR2 LQKENI. V lost 3 bases and J lost 4; bases outside the gene matches: 3. The length of the CDR3 is 13 residues. The CDR3 DNA is TGTGCCAGCTCACCCGAGGGAGGGTACGAGCAGTACTTC. Its translation is CASSPEGGYEQYF.

The chain links TRBV5-1 to TRBJ2-5; 10 nucleotides align to TRBD2. The CDR3 has 17 residues. The V gene's germline CDR1 is SGHRS and CDR2 YFSETQ. J lost 1 base, V lost 7 bases, and 13 bases had no gene match. The CDR3 DNA follows: TGCGCCAGCGGACCTAGACCTAGCGGGAGTGGCCAAGAGACCCAGTACTTC. Its translation is CASGPRPSGSGQETQYF.

This clone was detected only a few times. The V call is TRBV5-1, the J call TRBJ2-7, with 10 nucleotides matching TRBD2. V dropped 2 bases and J dropped 1; count of bases not matched to a gene: 6. Germline loops: CDR1 SGHRS, CDR2 YFSETQ. This CDR3 comprises 16 residues. The CDR3 DNA reads TGCGCCAGCAGCTTAGCTCCTAGCGGGGGTTCCTACGAGCAGTACTTC. Encoded protein: CASSLAPSGGSYEQYF.

J is TRBJ2-3 and V is TRBV9; D possibly corresponds to TRBD1 (5 bases). Germline CDR1 SGDLS, CDR2 YYNGEE. CDR3 size: 13 residues. V was trimmed by 3 bases and J by 2 bases, leaving 7 bases between them. The CDR3 loop reads CASSGQTTDTQYF. Here the CDR3 DNA reads TGTGCCAGCAGCGGACAGACCACAGATACGCAGTATTTT.

The rearrangement joins TRBV23-1 to TRBJ2-5, with 12 bases fitting TRBD1. TRBV23-1 is noted as an ORF with a role that remains uncertain. The trim removed 2 bases at V and 5 bases at J, leaving 6 bases unmatched. The CDR3 covers 16 residues. CDR3 protein: CASSQAGTGGRETQYF. The CDR3 coding sequence is TGCGCCAGCAGTCAAGCCGGGACAGGGGGCCGGGAGACCCAGTACTTC.

This chain uses TRBV9 with TRBJ2-3, with D perhaps matching TRBD1 (7 bases). Between the trimmed V and J ends, which lost 0 bases and 1 base, there was a span of 12 bases. Germline lookup yields CDR1 SGDLS and CDR2 YYNGEE. CDR3 length equals 16 residues. CDR3 DNA: TGTGCCAGCAGCGTAGAGGGGGCTAGCGGCACAGATACGCAGTATTTT. It yields the protein CASSVEGASGTDTQYF.

This clone came up once. This chain uses TRBV5-1 with TRBJ1-6; 7 bases are shared with TRBD1. In germline, CDR1 is SGHRS, CDR2 YFSETQ. With V trimmed by 4 bases and J by 7 bases, 11 bases remained unmatched. CDR3 length: 16 residues. DNA of the CDR3: TGCGCCAGCAGCCCGGAGGCACAGGGGTCCAATTCACCCCTCCACTTT. Its protein product is CASSPEAQGSNSPLHF.

V usage is TRBV2 and J usage is TRBJ1-1, with D possibly TRBD1 on 6 matching bases. Germline-derived CDR1 and CDR2 are SNHLY and FYNNEI. The CDR3 is 15 residues long. V shed 3 bases and J shed 6 bases, with 17 bases lying between them. CDR3 protein: CASSDYVEGVAEAFF. The DNA of the CDR3 is TGTGCCAGCAGTGATTATGTAGAGGGGGTCGCTGAAGCTTTCTTT.

This rearrangement joins TRBV19 to TRBJ2-1; the match to TRBD1 covers 10 bases. J lost 7 bases, V lost 5 bases, and 2 bases had no gene match. Looked up from germline, CDR1 is LNHDA and CDR2 is SQIVND (reference sequence). The CDR3 extends over 13 amino acids. DNA for the CDR3: TGTGCCAGTAGTTGGACAGGGGGGAATGAGCAGTTCTTC. This gives the protein CASSWTGGNEQFF.

This clone showed up just once. The gene calls are TRBV7-9 and TRBJ2-7; 13 bases fit TRBD2. The CDR3 extends over 16 amino acids. CDR1 is SEHNR and CDR2 is FQNEAQ in the germline V gene (reference sequence). J gave up 3 bases and V 5 bases, and 7 bases lay outside the gene matches. CDR3 amino acids: CASSPGTSGNNYEQYF. Written as DNA, the CDR3 is TGTGCCAGCAGCCCCGGGACTAGCGGGAATAACTACGAGCAGTACTTC.

The rearrangement uses TRBV2 and TRBJ2-1; no clear D. V was trimmed by 6 bases and J by 7 bases, leaving 7 bases between them. This CDR3 has 11 residues. Germline lookup yields CDR1 SNHLY and CDR2 FYNNEI. DNA of the CDR3: TGTGCCAGCAGGCGCAGGAATGAGCAGTTCTTC. It translates to CASRRRNEQFF.

By proportion, this clone is medium-sized. The chain has TRBV27 and TRBJ2-1, with D perhaps TRBD2 (6 bases). The CDR3 consists of 13 residues. V lost 4 bases to trimming and J lost 9 bases, with 13 bases between them. The germline CDR1 and CDR2 sequences are MNHEY and SMNVEV (reference sequence). The CDR3 nucleotides read TGTGCCAGCAGTTCGACTAGTGAGGGTGAGCAGTTCTTC. It is translated as CASSSTSEGEQFF.

This clone was seen once. The gene calls are TRBV2 and TRBJ2-1; 8 bases fit TRBD2. The ends lost 4 bases at V and 5 bases at J; junction bases unmatched: 7. The V gene's germline CDR1 is SNHLY and CDR2 FYNNEI. This CDR3 has 15 amino acids. CDR3 DNA: TGTGCCAGCAGTGCCACCGGGAGGGGGGACAATGAGCAGTTCTTC. Residues: CASSATGRGDNEQFF.

This clone was recorded only once. The chain joins TRBV7-8 to TRBJ2-7; a weak D match, TRBD2 (5 bases). Germline-derived CDR1 and CDR2 are SGHVS and FQNEAQ. The CDR3 is 12 amino acids. Trimming cost V 5 bases and J 6 bases, with 11 bases left between them. The CDR3 bases are TGTGCCAGCAGCCCGAGCGAGGGCGAGCAGTACTTC. This codes for CASSPSEGEQYF.

The chain uses TRBV10-3 and TRBJ2-5; TRBD1 might be the D (6 bases). The CDR3 runs 17 residues. The germline CDR1 and CDR2 sequences are ENHRY and SYGVKD. Between the trimmed V and J ends, which lost 10 bases and 5 bases, there was a span of 29 bases. CDR3: CATHAVGAGRLEETQYF. The CDR3 DNA follows: TGTGCCACACACGCCGTGGGGGCAGGCCGCTTGGAGGAGACCCAGTACTTC.